The rows below give T cell receptor beta chains drawn from one sample of a study of cytomegalovirus exposure and HLA in healthy donors. Data came from immunoSEQ multiplex PCR; TCRdb stores just in-frame clones and leaves some out. Of about 160,000 clones detected, under 80% appear once; the ten largest clones hold more than 3.5%. The sequencing sample was made of PBMCs. The receptor set was obtained from a man aged 40-49 years in good health and CMV-seronegative. The CDR3 runs from the conserved cysteine through the conserved F or W. Fields, in order: V gene, clone size, J gene, D gene, CDR3 DNA, CDR3 protein. A D gene is named only where the DNA matches it firmly. Not all rows give a size; the values are once, few, many and, for expanded clones, a class.

TRBV28	-	TRBJ2-3	TRBD2	TGTGCCAGCAGTTCCTATCGGACTAGCGGGGGGGCAGATACGCAGTATTTT	CASSSYRTSGGADTQYF
TRBV19	few	TRBJ2-3	TRBD2	TGTGCCAGTAGCCTACTAGCGGGGGCCAGCACAGATACGCAGTATTTT	CASSLLAGASTDTQYF
TRBV6-1	-	TRBJ1-5	-	TGTGCCAGCAGTGAATCGGGTTATGATCAGCCCCAGCATTTT	CASSESGYDQPQHF
TRBV4-3	few	TRBJ2-7	-	TGCGCCAGCAGCCAAGATGATAGAGAGCTCTACGAGCAGTACTTC	CASSQDDRELYEQYF
TRBV7-2	-	TRBJ1-1	TRBD1	TGTGCCAGCAGACCTGACAGGGGGAACACTGAAGCTTTCTTT	CASRPDRGNTEAFF
TRBV5-1	-	TRBJ2-7	TRBD1	TGCGCCAGCAGCACCGGGACAGGGGGCGGCGAGCAGTACTTC	CASSTGTGGGEQYF
TRBV5-1	-	TRBJ2-6	TRBD1	TGCGCCAGCAGCCTGACAGGGTCTGGGGCCAACGTCCTGACTTTC	CASSLTGSGANVLTF
TRBV27	-	TRBJ1-2	TRBD1	TGTGCCACCAGCCCGGGACAGGGAATCGACTATGGCTACACCTTC	CATSPGQGIDYGYTF
TRBV4-1	-	TRBJ2-7	TRBD1	TGCGCCAGCAGCAGGGACAGGGGTTTTGGTTACGAGCAGTACTTC	CASSRDRGFGYEQYF
TRBV11-3	-	TRBJ2-2	-	TGTGCCAGCAGCTTAACGGGGTCGAGAACCGGGGAGCTGTTTTTT	CASSLTGSRTGELFF
TRBV5-6	-	TRBJ1-2	TRBD1	TGTGCCAGCAGCCCGTCCGTCGGGACAGATGGCTACACCTTC	CASSPSVGTDGYTF
TRBV6-5	once	TRBJ1-6	-	TGTGCCAGCTGGGCAGGCTGGAATTCACCCCTCCACTTT	CASWAGWNSPLHF
TRBV4-3	-	TRBJ2-6	TRBD1	TGCGCCAGCAGCCCCCGGACAGGGGGCGATTTAACTGGGGCCAACGTCCTGACTTTC	CASSPRTGGDLTGANVLTF
TRBV4-1	-	TRBJ2-3	TRBD2	TGCGCCAGCAGCCATGTAGCGGGGAAGGGCGATACGCAGTATTTT	CASSHVAGKGDTQYF
TRBV6-5	-	TRBJ1-5	-	TGTGCCAGCAGTTACATACCAGGGGACAATCAGCCCCAGCATTTT	CASSYIPGDNQPQHF
TRBV2	-	TRBJ2-7	-	TGTGCCAGCAGTCCTGGGGGCGAGCAGTACTTC	CASSPGGEQYF
TRBV30	-	TRBJ2-7	TRBD1	TGTGCCTGGAGTGTACCCGGACAGGGCTCCTACGAGCAGTACTTC	CAWSVPGQGSYEQYF
TRBV6-6	few	TRBJ1-3	-	TGTGCCAGCAGTACGGGGGATGGCGGAAACACCATATATTTT	CASSTGDGGNTIYF
TRBV30	-	TRBJ1-3	-	TGTGCCTGGAGTGTACACGGGGGGTCTGGAAACACCATATATTTT	CAWSVHGGSGNTIYF
TRBV15	-	TRBJ1-5	-	TGTGCCACCAGCAGGGGAGGAGGGCTTCAGCCCCAGCATTTT	CATSRGGGLQPQHF
TRBV23-1	-	TRBJ2-2	TRBD1	TGCGCCAGCAGTCAATCGGCGGGGACAGGGGTTTACGGGGAGCTGTTTTTT	CASSQSAGTGVYGELFF
TRBV6-1	-	TRBJ2-1	TRBD2	TGTGCCAGCAGTGAAGGGACTAGCGGGGATGGTGAGCAGTTCTTC	CASSEGTSGDGEQFF
TRBV9	-	TRBJ2-7	-	TGTGCCAGCAGCGTAGGGGACTCCTCCTACGAGCAGTACTTC	CASSVGDSSYEQYF
TRBV9	-	TRBJ1-6	-	TGTGCCAGCAGCGTCGGACAGTTCGGCGATTCACCCCTCCACTTT	CASSVGQFGDSPLHF
TRBV6-5	-	TRBJ2-1	-	TGTGCCAGCAGGCCTCAGGGCCCTGGCGACAATGAGCAGTTCTTC	CASRPQGPGDNEQFF
TRBV7-2	-	TRBJ2-1	TRBD2	TGTGCCAGCAGCTTAGAGAGTATATGGGGGACTAGCGGACAGCAGTTCTTC	CASSLESIWGTSGQQFF
TRBV7-8	-	TRBJ2-7	-	TGTGCCAGCAGCCTAGGGGCAGAGAGCTCCTACGAGCAGTACTTC	CASSLGAESSYEQYF
TRBV13	-	TRBJ1-3	-	TGTGCCAGCAGCTCATGGGACAAAGGAAACACCATATATTTT	CASSSWDKGNTIYF
TRBV6-5	few	TRBJ1-5	TRBD1	TGTGCCAGCGCCCTAGGACAGGGAGATCAGCCCCAGCATTTT	CASALGQGDQPQHF
TRBV10-1	once	TRBJ1-6	-	TGCGCCAGCAGTGAATCCAGAAATTCGGGACCCCTCCACTTT	CASSESRNSGPLHF
TRBV27	-	TRBJ2-7	TRBD1	TGTGCCAGCACCGGCACAGGGGGCTACGAGCAGTACTTC	CASTGTGGYEQYF
TRBV7-6	few	TRBJ2-5	TRBD2	TGTGCCAGCAGCCGACTAGCCGAAGAGACCCAGTACTTC	CASSRLAEETQYF
TRBV19	-	TRBJ1-3	TRBD1	TGTGCCAGTAGCCCTTACGGGACAGGGGGCTCTGGAAACACCATATATTTT	CASSPYGTGGSGNTIYF
TRBV6-5	-	TRBJ1-5	TRBD1	TGTGCCAGCAGTTTCAGGGGGTCGCAGCCCCAGCATTTT	CASSFRGSQPQHF
TRBV7-9	-	TRBJ1-5	-	TGTGCCAGCAGTCCTACAGGGCTAAACAATCAGCCCCAGCATTTT	CASSPTGLNNQPQHF
TRBV4-2	-	TRBJ1-2	-	TGTGCCAGCAGCCAAGACGTAGACTATGGCTACACCTTC	CASSQDVDYGYTF
TRBV7-9	-	TRBJ2-3	-	TGTGCCAGCAGCTCCGACAACACAGATACGCAGTATTTT	CASSSDNTDTQYF
TRBV29-1	-	TRBJ2-5	-	TGCAGCGTTTCCGCTGGACGGGAGCTCAAGACCCAGTACTTC	CSVSAGRELKTQYF
TRBV9	-	TRBJ1-5	TRBD1	TGTGCCAGCAGCCCAACGGACAGGGCTAATCAGCCCCAGCATTTT	CASSPTDRANQPQHF
TRBV5-1	-	TRBJ2-7	-	TGCGCCAGCAGCCCAAATACAGGGAAGAGCTCCTACGAGCAGTACTTC	CASSPNTGKSSYEQYF
TRBV5-1	-	TRBJ2-2	TRBD1	TGCGCCAGCAGCTTGGGGGGGACAGTTAACACCGGGGAGCTGTTTTTT	CASSLGGTVNTGELFF
TRBV10-1	-	TRBJ1-3	-	TGCGCCAGCAGTGAGATCAGGGGCTCTGGAAACACCATATATTTT	CASSEIRGSGNTIYF
TRBV7-6	once	TRBJ1-5	-	TGTGCCAGCAGCTTAGGGCTGCGGGGGGCCCGCAATCAGCCCCAGCATTTT	CASSLGLRGARNQPQHF
TRBV5-1	-	TRBJ2-2	TRBD1	TGCGCCAGCAGCTTGGCCCTTTCCAGGGGGCTTCGCACCGGGGAGCTGTTTTTT	CASSLALSRGLRTGELFF
TRBV4-1	-	TRBJ2-7	-	TGCGCCAGCAGCTCGACAGAAGGGTCCTACGAGCAGTACTTC	CASSSTEGSYEQYF
TRBV20-1	-	TRBJ2-1	-	TGCAGTGCCGAGAGGAATGAGCAGTTCTTC	CSAERNEQFF
TRBV27	-	TRBJ2-7	TRBD1	TGTGCCAGCAGTTTATCGAATCGGGACAGGGTTGACTTC	CASSLSNRDRVDF
TRBV11-2	-	TRBJ2-7	TRBD2	TGTGCCAGCAGCCAACGCCCTAGCGGGGGACTCGAGCAGTACTTC	CASSQRPSGGLEQYF
TRBV13	-	TRBJ2-5	TRBD2	TGTGCCAGCAGCCCGAGGACTAGCGGCCAAGAGACCCAGTACTTC	CASSPRTSGQETQYF
TRBV5-6	once	TRBJ2-7	-	TGTGCCAGCAGCTTGGGTAGCTCCTACGAGCAGTACTTC	CASSLGSSYEQYF